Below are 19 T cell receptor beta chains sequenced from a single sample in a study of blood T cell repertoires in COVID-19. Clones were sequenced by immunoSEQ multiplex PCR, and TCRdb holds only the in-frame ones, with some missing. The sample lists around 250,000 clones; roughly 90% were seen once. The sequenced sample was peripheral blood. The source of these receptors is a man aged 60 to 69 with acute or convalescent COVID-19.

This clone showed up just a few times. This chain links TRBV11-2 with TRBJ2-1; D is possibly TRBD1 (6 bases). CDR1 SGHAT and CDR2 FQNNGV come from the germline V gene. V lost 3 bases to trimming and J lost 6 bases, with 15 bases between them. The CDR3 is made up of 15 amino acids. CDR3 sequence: CASSFKDSVGNEQFF. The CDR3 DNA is TGTGCCAGCAGCTTTAAGGACAGTGTGGGCAATGAGCAGTTCTTC.

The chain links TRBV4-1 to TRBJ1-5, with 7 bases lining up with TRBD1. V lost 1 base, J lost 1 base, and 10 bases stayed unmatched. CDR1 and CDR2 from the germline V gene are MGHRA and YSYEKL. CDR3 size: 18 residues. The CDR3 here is CASSQGVHTGASNQPQHF. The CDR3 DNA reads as TGCGCCAGCAGCCAAGGCGTCCACACAGGGGCCAGCAATCAGCCCCAGCATTTT.

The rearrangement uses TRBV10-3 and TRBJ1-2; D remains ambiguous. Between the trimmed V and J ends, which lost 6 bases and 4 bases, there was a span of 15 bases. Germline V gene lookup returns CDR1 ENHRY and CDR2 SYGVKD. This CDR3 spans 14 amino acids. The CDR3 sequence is CAISLEGAVYGYTF. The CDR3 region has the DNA TGTGCCATCAGCTTGGAGGGTGCTGTCTATGGCTACACCTTC.

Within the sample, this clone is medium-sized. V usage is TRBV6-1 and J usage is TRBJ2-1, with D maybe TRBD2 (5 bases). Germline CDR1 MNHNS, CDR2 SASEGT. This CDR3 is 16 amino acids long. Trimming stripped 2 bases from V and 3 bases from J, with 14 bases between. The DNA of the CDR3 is TGTGCCAGCAGTGAATCGGGTAGCGCCCACTACAATGAGCAGTTCTTC. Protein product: CASSESGSAHYNEQFF.

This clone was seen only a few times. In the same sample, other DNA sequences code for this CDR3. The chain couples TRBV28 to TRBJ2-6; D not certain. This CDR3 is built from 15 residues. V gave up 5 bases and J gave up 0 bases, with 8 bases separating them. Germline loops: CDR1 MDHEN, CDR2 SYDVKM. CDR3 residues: CASSMFRSGANVLTF. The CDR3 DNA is TGTGCCAGCAGTATGTTTCGCTCTGGGGCCAACGTCCTGACTTTC.

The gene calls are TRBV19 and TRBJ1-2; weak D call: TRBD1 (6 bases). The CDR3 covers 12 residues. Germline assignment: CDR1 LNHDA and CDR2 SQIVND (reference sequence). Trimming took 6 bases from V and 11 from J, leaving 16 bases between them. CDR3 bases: TGTGCCAGTAGCTCGTGGACAGTCGAGTACACCTTC. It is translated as CASSSWTVEYTF.

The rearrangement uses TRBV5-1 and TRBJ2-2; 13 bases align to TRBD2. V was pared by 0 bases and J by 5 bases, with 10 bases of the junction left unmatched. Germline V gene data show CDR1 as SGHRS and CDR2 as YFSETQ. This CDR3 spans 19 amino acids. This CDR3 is CASSLALLAGGQRTGELFF. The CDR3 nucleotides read TGCGCCAGCAGCTTGGCTTTACTAGCGGGAGGGCAGAGGACCGGGGAGCTGTTTTTT.

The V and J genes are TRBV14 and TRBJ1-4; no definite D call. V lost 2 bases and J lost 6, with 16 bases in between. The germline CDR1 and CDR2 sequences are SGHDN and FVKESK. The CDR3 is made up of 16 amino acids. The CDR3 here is CASSQLRPDGDEKLFF. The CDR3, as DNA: TGTGCCAGCAGCCAACTACGGCCGGATGGAGATGAAAAACTGTTTTTT.

CDR3 sequence reads: CAWSTRAVGEKLFF. The CDR3 bases are TGTGCCTGGAGTACGCGGGCGGTGGGTGAAAAACTGTTTTTT. This chain joins TRBV30 and TRBJ1-4; D not certain. The germline gives CDR1 GTSNPN, CDR2 SVGIG (reference sequence). V gave up 2 bases and J gave up 7 bases, with 14 bases separating them. The CDR3 has 14 residues.

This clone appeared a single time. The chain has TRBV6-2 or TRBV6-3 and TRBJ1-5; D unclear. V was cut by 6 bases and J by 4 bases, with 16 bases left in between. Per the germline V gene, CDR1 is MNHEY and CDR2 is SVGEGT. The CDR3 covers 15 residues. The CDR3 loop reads CASSPNWGGNQPQHF. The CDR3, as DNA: TGTGCCAGCAGCCCAAATTGGGGAGGGAATCAGCCCCAGCATTTT.

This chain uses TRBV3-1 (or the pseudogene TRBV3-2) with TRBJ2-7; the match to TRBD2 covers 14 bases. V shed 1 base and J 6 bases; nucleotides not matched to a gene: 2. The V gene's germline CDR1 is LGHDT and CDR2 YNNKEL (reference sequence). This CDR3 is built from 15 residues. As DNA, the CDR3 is TGTGCCAGCAGCCAAGGACTAGCGGGAGGGCTCGAGCAGTACTTC. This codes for CASSQGLAGGLEQYF.

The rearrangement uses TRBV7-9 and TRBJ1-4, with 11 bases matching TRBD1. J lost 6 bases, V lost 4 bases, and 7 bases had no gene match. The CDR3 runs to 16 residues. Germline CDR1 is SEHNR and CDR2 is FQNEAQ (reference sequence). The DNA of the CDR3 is TGTGCCAGCAGCTCGGACAGGGGGCGCCCGGATGAAAAACTGTTTTTT. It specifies CASSSDRGRPDEKLFF.

CDR3 in DNA: TGTGCCAGCTCACCACTACAGGGGGCCACCCCGCAGCCCCAGCATTTT. Protein product: CASSPLQGATPQPQHF. This chain uses TRBV18 with TRBJ1-5; 9 positions match TRBD1. Germline loops: CDR1 KGHSH, CDR2 LQKENI. Trimming took 1 base from V and 7 from J; bases not matched to a gene: 8. This CDR3 spans 16 amino acids. The complete variable domain, with remaining parts taken from reference TRBV18 and TRBJ1-5, reads NAGVMQNPRHLVRRRGQEARLRCSPMKGHSHVYWYRQLPEEGLKFMVYLQKENIIDESGMPKERFSAEFPKEGPSILRIQQVVRGDSAAYFCASSPLQGATPQPQHFGDGTRLSIL.

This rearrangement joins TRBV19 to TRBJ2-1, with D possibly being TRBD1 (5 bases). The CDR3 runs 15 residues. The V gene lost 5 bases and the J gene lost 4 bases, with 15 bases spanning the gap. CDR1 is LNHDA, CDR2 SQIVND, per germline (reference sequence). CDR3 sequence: CASSEQEQGYNEQFF. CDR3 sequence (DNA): TGTGCCAGTAGTGAACAGGAGCAAGGGTACAATGAGCAGTTCTTC. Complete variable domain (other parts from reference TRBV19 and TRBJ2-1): DGGITQSPKYLFRKEGQNVTLSCEQNLNHDAMYWYRQDPGQGLRLIYYSQIVNDFQKGDIAEGYSVSREKKESFPLTVTSAQKNPTAFYLCASSEQEQGYNEQFFGPGTRLTVL.

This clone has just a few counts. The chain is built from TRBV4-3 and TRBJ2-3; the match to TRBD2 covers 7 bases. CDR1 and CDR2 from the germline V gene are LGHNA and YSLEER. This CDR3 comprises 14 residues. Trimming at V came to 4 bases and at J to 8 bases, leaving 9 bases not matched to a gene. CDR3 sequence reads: CASSRDLSGPTQYF. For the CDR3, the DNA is TGCGCCAGCAGCCGGGACCTTAGCGGGCCTACGCAGTATTTT.

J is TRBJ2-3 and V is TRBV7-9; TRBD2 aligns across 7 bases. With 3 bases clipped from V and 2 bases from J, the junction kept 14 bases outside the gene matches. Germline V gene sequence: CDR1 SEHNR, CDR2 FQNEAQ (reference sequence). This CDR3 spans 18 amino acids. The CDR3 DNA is TGTGCCAGCAGCTTCGGGAGCGGGAAGGTGTGGATCACAGATACGCAGTATTTT. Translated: CASSFGSGKVWITDTQYF.

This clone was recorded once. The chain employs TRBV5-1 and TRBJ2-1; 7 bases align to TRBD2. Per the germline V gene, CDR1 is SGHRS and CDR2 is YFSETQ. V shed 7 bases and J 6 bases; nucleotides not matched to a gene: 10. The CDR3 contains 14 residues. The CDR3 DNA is TGCGCCAGCGGCAATAGCGGGCCGAGCAATGAGCAGTTCTTC. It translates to CASGNSGPSNEQFF.

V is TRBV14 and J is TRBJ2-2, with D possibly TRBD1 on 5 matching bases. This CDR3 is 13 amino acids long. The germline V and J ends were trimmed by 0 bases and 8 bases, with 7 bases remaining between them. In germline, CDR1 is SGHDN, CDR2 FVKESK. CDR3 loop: CASSQERGGELFF. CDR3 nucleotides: TGTGCCAGCAGCCAAGAAAGGGGAGGGGAGCTGTTTTTT.

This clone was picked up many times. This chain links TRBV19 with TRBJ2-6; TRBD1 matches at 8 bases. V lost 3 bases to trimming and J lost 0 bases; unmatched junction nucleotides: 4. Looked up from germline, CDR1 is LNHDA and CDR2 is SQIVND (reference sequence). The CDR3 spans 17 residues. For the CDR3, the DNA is TGTGCCAGTAGTATGAGACAGGGGCCCTCTGGGGCCAACGTCCTGACTTTC. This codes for CASSMRQGPSGANVLTF.